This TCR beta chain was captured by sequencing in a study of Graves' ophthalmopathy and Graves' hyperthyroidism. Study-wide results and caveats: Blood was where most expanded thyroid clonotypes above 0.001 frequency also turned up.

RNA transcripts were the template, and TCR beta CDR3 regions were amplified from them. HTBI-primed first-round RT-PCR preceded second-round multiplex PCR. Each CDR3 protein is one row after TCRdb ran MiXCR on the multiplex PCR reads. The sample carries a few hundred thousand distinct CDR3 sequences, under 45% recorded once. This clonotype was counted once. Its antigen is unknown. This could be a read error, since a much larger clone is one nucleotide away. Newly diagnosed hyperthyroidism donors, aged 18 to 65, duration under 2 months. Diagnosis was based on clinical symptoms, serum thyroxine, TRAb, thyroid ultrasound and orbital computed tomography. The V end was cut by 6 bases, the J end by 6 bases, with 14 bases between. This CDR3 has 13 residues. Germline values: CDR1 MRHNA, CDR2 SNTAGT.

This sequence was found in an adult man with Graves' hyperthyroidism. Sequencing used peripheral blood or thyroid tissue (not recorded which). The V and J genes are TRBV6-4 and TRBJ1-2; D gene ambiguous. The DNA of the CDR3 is TGTGCCAGCAGCCGGATAGGGAGCGATGGCTACACCTTC. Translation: CASSRIGSDGYTF.